Listed below are T cell receptor beta chains from one sample, sequenced in a study of preoperative IRX-2 immunotherapy in early breast cancer. The protocol was immunoSEQ multiplex PCR, while the TCRdb copy is restricted to in-frame clones and leaves out a portion. The sample lists roughly 25,000 clones, roughly 95% seen once, with 16% in the top ten. This material consisted of tumor tissue, taken after IRX-2 immunotherapy. These receptors were collected from a human donor with breast cancer. Both conserved end residues are part of each CDR3. D genes are given only for firm matches. Only part of the rows carry a size: once, few, many, or a class if the clone is expanded.

abundance	v_gene	len	j_gene	d_gene	CDR3nt	CDR3aa
-	TRBV10-3	14	TRBJ2-1	-	TGTGCCATCGGTAAGGGGGGCTCCTACAATGAGCAGTTCTTC	CAIGKGGSYNEQFF
-	TRBV2	12	TRBJ1-2	TRBD1	TGTGCCAGTACGACAGGGCTCGTTGGCTACACCTTC	CASTTGLVGYTF
once	TRBV9	15	TRBJ2-7	-	TGTGCCAGCAGCGTAGGGGGGGTAGGATCCTACGAGCAGTACTTC	CASSVGGVGSYEQYF
-	TRBV6-5	14	TRBJ2-3	-	TGTGCCAGCAGTTGGGGAGGAGTTTCAGATACGCAGTATTTT	CASSWGGVSDTQYF
-	TRBV7-9	14	TRBJ1-2	-	TGTGCCAGCAGCTTGGACAGACTACCCCATGGCTACACCTTC	CASSLDRLPHGYTF
few	TRBV7-9	13	TRBJ2-1	TRBD2	TGTGCCAGCAAGGCTAGCGGTTACAATGAGCAGTTCTTC	CASKASGYNEQFF
-	TRBV27	14	TRBJ2-3	-	TGTGCCAGCAGTTTATTGGGGTGGGGACGTACGCAGTATTTT	CASSLLGWGRTQYF
-	TRBV28	13	TRBJ1-5	-	TGTGCCAGCAGTTTTTTGAGCAATCAGCCCCAGCATTTT	CASSFLSNQPQHF
-	TRBV11-2	15	TRBJ2-6	-	TGTGCCAGCAGCAAGCAACAAATTCGGGCCAACGTCCTGACTTTC	CASSKQQIRANVLTF
-	TRBV27	17	TRBJ1-3	TRBD1	TGTGCCAGCAGTCCCCGGACAGGGTGGAACTCCGGAAACACCATATATTTT	CASSPRTGWNSGNTIYF
-	TRBV30	15	TRBJ2-7	TRBD1	TGTGCCTGGAGTCCGAGGACAGGCCTCCCCTACGAGCAGTACTTC	CAWSPRTGLPYEQYF
once	TRBV15	17	TRBJ1-5	-	TGTGCCACCCGATGGGCGGGCAGCCCAAATAGCAATCAGCCCCAGCATTTT	CATRWAGSPNSNQPQHF
-	TRBV30	12	TRBJ1-6	-	TGTGCCTGGAGTGACGGCAATTCACCCCTCCACTTT	CAWSDGNSPLHF
-	TRBV11-3	17	TRBJ1-5	TRBD1	TGTGCCAGCAGCTGTACAGGGGCGACCCATAGCAATCAGCCCCAGCATTTT	CASSCTGATHSNQPQHF
-	TRBV29-1	13	TRBJ2-1	-	TGCAGCGTTATTAGGGACAACGACAATGAGCAGTTCTTC	CSVIRDNDNEQFF
-	TRBV30	14	TRBJ1-5	TRBD1	TGTGCCTGGGATAACGGACAGGGCAATCAGCCCCAGCATTTT	CAWDNGQGNQPQHF
-	TRBV6-5	15	TRBJ1-1	-	TGTGCCAGCAGTATCGGGGGGCGACCTCCCACTGAAGCTTTCTTT	CASSIGGRPPTEAFF
-	TRBV6-5	13	TRBJ2-1	TRBD2	TGTGCCACGGCAAGGCGGGAGGGCCTTGGGCAGTTCTTC	CATARREGLGQFF
-	TRBV28	12	TRBJ1-1	-	TGTGCCAGCAATAGCCCAGCACCTTTGGCTTTCTTT	CASNSPAPLAFF
-	TRBV7-9	12	TRBJ1-5	-	TGTGCCAGCAGCTCAGCACGGGGGCCCCAGCATTTT	CASSSARGPQHF
-	TRBV19	17	TRBJ2-7	TRBD2	TGTGCCAGTAGTCTACGAGGGACTAGCGGGAGGGCCGACGAGCAGTACTTC	CASSLRGTSGRADEQYF
-	TRBV7-3	18	TRBJ2-4	TRBD2	TGTGCCAGCAGCTTAACCCCACAGACTAGCGAGGAGAAAAACATTCAGTACTTC	CASSLTPQTSEEKNIQYF